These T cell receptor beta chains were read from a single sample in a study of T cell repertoires in cytomegalovirus infection. MiXCR, applied by TCRdb to the reads, yields one record per CDR3 protein. Here the sample spans approximately 76,000 distinct CDR3 sequences, more than 20% being singletons. For these receptors, no antigen is known. The specimen comprised CD8+ T cells from cultured PBMCs, sampled from culture after CMV antigen stimulation. The receptors were sampled from a human donor in good health (CMV status not recorded). Some clones in this sample may be carry-over from other donors' samples. Both conserved end residues are part of each CDR3. Clone size is not always given. Where it is, it says once, few, many or a class for expanded clones.

CDR3	V	length	J	size
CASSFKGSLTGDPGEDTQYF	TRBV5-4	20	TRBJ2-3	.
CASIGAGESEQYF	TRBV27	13	TRBJ2-7	few
CASSQTRQGYNEQFF	TRBV4-3	15	TRBJ2-1	many
CATSDLGGGTSTDTQYF	TRBV24-1	17	TRBJ2-3	.
CSVGTGALGGYGYTF	TRBV29-1	15	TRBJ1-2	.
CAWDGQGYYEQYF	TRBV30	13	TRBJ2-7	.
CASRRERQKLFF	TRBV19	12	TRBJ1-4	.
CASSENGQPQHF	TRBV6-1	12	TRBJ1-5	many
CASSPTYEQYF	TRBV7-8	11	TRBJ2-7	.
CATPDRGLNQPQHF	TRBV10-3	14	TRBJ1-5	.
CASKVAGGPDTQYF	TRBV19	14	TRBJ2-3	.
CATSRDLGALSGANVLTF	TRBV15	18	TRBJ2-6	.
CASSTLDRDQETQYF	TRBV7-8	15	TRBJ2-5	many
CATSTRTRGNEQFF	TRBV15	14	TRBJ2-1	few
CASSFGINSPLHF	TRBV27	13	TRBJ1-6	few
CASSTLVTVNTEAFF	TRBV19	15	TRBJ1-1	few
CASSLDQGFSGNTIYF	TRBV11-2	16	TRBJ1-3	.
CASSSAGHPLYEQYF	TRBV19	15	TRBJ2-7	few